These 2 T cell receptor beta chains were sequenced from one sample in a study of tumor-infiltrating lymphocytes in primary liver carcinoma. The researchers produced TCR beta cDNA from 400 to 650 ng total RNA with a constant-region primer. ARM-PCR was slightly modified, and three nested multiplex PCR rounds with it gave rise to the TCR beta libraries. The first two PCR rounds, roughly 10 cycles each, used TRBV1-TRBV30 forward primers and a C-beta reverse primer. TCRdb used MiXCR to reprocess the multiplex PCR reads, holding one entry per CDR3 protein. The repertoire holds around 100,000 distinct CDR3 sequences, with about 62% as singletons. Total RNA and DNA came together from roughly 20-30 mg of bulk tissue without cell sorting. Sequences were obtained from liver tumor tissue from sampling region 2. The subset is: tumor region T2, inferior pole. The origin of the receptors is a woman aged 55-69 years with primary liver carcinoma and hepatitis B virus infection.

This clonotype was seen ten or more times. The CDR3 DNA reads TGTGCCAGCAGTTTAAGAGAAGAGACCCAGTACTTC. This encodes CASSLREETQYF. V gene TRBV12-3 or TRBV12-4 combines with J gene TRBJ2-5; D is uncertain. This CDR3 region has 12 residues. The V gene lost 2 bases and the J gene lost 3 bases, with 4 bases spanning the gap.

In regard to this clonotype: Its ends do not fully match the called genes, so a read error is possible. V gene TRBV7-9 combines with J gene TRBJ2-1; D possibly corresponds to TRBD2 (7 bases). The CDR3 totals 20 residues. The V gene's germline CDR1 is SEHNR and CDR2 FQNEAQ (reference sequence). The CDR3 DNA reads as TGTGCTAGCAGCTTAGATACTCCTCGTGCGGGGGCTACCCATTGGAATGAGCAGTTCTTC. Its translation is CASSLDTPRAGATHWNEQFF.